This TCR beta chain was found in a study of OX40 agonist ivuxolimab in advanced cancers. Repertoires were generated with immunoSEQ multiplex PCR, while TCRdb's copy carries only in-frame clones and drops some. The profile shows 27,000 or so clones, approximately 81% of them singletons. Germline V lookup: CDR1 SGDLS, CDR2 YYNGEE. The CDR3 runs 14 residues. V trimming: 0 bases; J trimming: 4 bases; junction bases outside the gene matches: 2. To note about this clone: Its antigen is unidentified.

Points from the study as a whole: CD8+ T cells averaged more expanded clones than CD4+.

The sequence was obtained from an adult with an advanced solid tumor such as melanoma, head and neck, liver or kidney cancer. Sample: CD4+ or CD8+ T cells sorted from blood, taken in a trial of the OX40 agonist ivuxolimab. This sequence joins TRBV9 and TRBJ2-7, with 9 bases fitting TRBD1. The CDR3 DNA reads as TGTGCCAGCAGCGTAGGGACAGGGGAATACGAGCAGTACTTC. Residues: CASSVGTGEYEQYF.